The subject of this entry is one T cell receptor (beta chain). No antigen is known for it. As to treatment: oral pan-JAK inhibitor, 5-10 mg twice daily. The data derive from a study of CD8+ T cells in alopecia areata. V gave up 8 bases and J gave up 1 base; unmatched junction bases: 17. This CDR3 region has 19 residues. The V gene's germline CDR1 is SGHAT and CDR2 FQNNGV. Sequencing used cDNA as its template, made by extracting RNA and reverse transcribing it. Sequencing was performed with immunoSEQ multiplex PCR; in TCRdb, only in-frame clones are kept and a portion is missing. The table shows roughly 110,000 clones, with around three fifths occurring only once. Study-level points and caveats: Sequencing of scalp samples also captures resident alphabeta T cells of normal skin. Researchers report lesional scalp, most notably alopecia totalis/universalis, outstripped normal scalp in clonality. Both scalp clonality and the expanded CD8+ clones among the top 100 showed a significant decrease with tofacitinib. Many expanded lesional clones persisted during tofacitinib (in both scalp and blood).

The input for sequencing was CD8+ T cells sorted from blood, taken at week 24, from a patient treated with tofacitinib. The chain combines TRBV11-2 with TRBJ2-6; 7 bases align to TRBD1. The receptor was derived from a human donor with alopecia areata. The CDR3 coding sequence is TGTGCCAGCCTGGGGTTCCTAAGGGGGCCCGGGTCTGGGGCCAACGTCCTGACTTTC. Encoded protein: CASLGFLRGPGSGANVLTF. Filled out from reference TRBV11-2 and TRBJ2-6, the complete variable domain reads EAGVAQSPRYKIIEKRQSVAFWCNPISGHATLYWYQQILGQGPKLLIQFQNNGVVDDSQLPKDRFSAERLKGVDSTLKIQPAKLEDSAVYLCASLGFLRGPGSGANVLTFGAGSRLTVL.